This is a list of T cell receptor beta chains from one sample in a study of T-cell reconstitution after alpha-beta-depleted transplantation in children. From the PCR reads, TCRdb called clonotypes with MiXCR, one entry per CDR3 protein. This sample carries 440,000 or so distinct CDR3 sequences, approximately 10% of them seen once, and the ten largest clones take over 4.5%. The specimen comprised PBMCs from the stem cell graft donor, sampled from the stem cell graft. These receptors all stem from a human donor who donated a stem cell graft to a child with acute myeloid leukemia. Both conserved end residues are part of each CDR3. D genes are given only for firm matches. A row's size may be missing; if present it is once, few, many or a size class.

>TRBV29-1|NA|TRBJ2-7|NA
CSVGQGQREQYF
TGCAGCGTTGGGCAGGGCCAGAGGGAGCAGTACTTC
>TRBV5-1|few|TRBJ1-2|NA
CASSFTGPDGYTF
TGCGCCAGCAGCTTCACAGGTCCCGATGGCTACACCTTC
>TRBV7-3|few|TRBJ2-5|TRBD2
CASSLMGGGAPETQYF
TGTGCCAGCAGCTTAATGGGCGGGGGGGCCCCAGAGACCCAGTACTTC
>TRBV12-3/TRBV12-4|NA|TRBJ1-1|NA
CASSYRGANTEAFF
TGTGCCAGCAGCTACCGGGGGGCGAACACTGAAGCTTTCTTT
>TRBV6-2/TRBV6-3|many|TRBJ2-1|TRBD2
CASSYFGLAGVNEQFF
TGTGCCAGCAGTTATTTCGGGCTAGCGGGAGTCAATGAGCAGTTCTTC
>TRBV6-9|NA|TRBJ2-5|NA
CASSYPKGSGTKGSGQETQYF
TGTGCCAGCAGTTATCCGAAGGGGTCCGGGACGAAGGGGAGCGGGCAAGAGACCCAGTACTTC
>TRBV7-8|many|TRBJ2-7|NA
CASSLATSRGHEQYF
TGTGCCAGCAGCTTAGCCACTAGCAGAGGTCACGAGCAGTACTTC
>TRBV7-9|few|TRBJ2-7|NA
CASSLGDGVYEQYF
TGTGCCAGCAGCTTAGGGGACGGAGTCTACGAGCAGTACTTC
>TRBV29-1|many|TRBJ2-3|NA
CSVGRSLGTDTQYF
TGCAGCGTTGGGAGGTCCCTCGGCACAGATACGCAGTATTTT
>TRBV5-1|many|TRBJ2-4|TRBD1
CASSRRDRDYIKNIQYF
TGCGCCAGCAGCCGCCGGGACAGGGATTATATAAAAAACATTCAGTACTTC
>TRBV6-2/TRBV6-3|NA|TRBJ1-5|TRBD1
CASKVGPRQGINQPQHF
TGTGCCAGCAAAGTGGGACCACGACAGGGGATAAATCAGCCCCAGCATTTT
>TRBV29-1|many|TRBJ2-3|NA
CSVDTGQITDTQYF
TGCAGCGTTGATACCGGGCAAATCACAGATACGCAGTATTTT
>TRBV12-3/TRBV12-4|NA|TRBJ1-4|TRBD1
CACLRRDSNEKLFF
TGTGCCTGCCTACGGCGGGACAGTAATGAAAAACTGTTTTTT
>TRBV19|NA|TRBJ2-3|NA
CASSMTTANTDTQYF
TGTGCCAGTAGTATGACAACGGCCAACACAGATACGCAGTATTTT
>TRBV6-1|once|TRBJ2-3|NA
CASNTGWGTDTQYF
TGTGCCAGCAACACCGGGTGGGGCACAGATACGCAGTATTTT
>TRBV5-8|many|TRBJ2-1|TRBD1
CASSWTTGLQFF
TGTGCCAGCAGCTGGACGACAGGGTTGCAGTTCTTC
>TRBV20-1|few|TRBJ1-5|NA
CSAREGSQPQHF
TGCAGTGCTAGAGAGGGGAGTCAGCCCCAGCATTTT
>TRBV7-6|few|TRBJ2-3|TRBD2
CASSQGLAGSSTDTQYF
TGTGCCAGCAGCCAGGGACTAGCGGGGAGTAGCACAGATACGCAGTATTTT
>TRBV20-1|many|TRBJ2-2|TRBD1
CSATRGLWGTGELFF
TGCAGTGCTACCAGGGGGCTCTGGGGCACCGGGGAGCTGTTTTTT
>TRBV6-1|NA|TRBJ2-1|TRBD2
CASSEGGRLAGGPPTREQFF
TGTGCCAGCAGTGAAGGGGGGAGACTAGCGGGAGGGCCGCCTACACGGGAGCAGTTCTTC
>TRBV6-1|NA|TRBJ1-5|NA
CASGRKGNQPQHF
TGTGCCTCCGGAAGGAAGGGCAATCAGCCCCAGCATTTT
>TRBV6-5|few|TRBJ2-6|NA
CASSYLGGGANVLTF
TGTGCCAGCAGTTATTTAGGTGGTGGGGCCAACGTCCTGACTTTC
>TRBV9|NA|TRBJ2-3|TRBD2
CASSVVGNSGGHTQYF
TGTGCCAGCAGCGTAGTTGGGAATAGCGGGGGACATACGCAGTATTTT
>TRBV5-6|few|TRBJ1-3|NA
CASSRDPRPGNTIYF
TGTGCCAGCAGCCGGGACCCTCGCCCCGGAAACACCATATATTTT
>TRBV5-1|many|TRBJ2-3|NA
CASSFQFTDTQYF
TGCGCCAGCAGCTTTCAGTTCACAGATACGCAGTATTTT
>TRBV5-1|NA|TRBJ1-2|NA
CASSLGEGHYYGYTF
TGCGCCAGCAGCTTGGGTGAGGGGCACTACTATGGCTACACCTTC
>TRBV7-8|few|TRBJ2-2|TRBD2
CASSSLAGENTGELFF
TGTGCCAGCAGCTCGTTAGCGGGGGAGAACACCGGGGAGCTGTTTTTT
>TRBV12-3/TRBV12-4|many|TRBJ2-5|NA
CASSSTDIQETQYF
TGTGCCAGCAGTTCCACTGACATCCAAGAGACCCAGTACTTC
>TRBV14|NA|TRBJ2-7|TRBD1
CASSPATGVRSYEQYF
TGTGCCAGCAGCCCCGCGACAGGGGTCCGATCCTACGAGCAGTACTTC
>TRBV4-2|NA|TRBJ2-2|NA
CASSQEVSAGGELFF
TGTGCCAGCAGCCAAGAGGTTTCTGCCGGGGGGGAGCTGTTTTTT
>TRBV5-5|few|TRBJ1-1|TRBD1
CASSSGQLNTEAFF
TGTGCCAGCAGCTCGGGACAGCTCAACACTGAAGCTTTCTTT
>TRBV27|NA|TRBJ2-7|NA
CASSDSGELSYEQYF
TGTGCCAGCAGTGACTCAGGGGAGTTGAGCTACGAGCAGTACTTC
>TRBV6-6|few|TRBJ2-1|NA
CASSPATHEQFF
TGTGCCAGCAGTCCGGCGACTCATGAGCAGTTCTTC
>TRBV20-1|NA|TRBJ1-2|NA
CSARVGFGGYTF
TGCAGTGCTAGAGTGGGCTTCGGGGGCTACACCTTC
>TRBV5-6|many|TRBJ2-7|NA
CASSVEEYEQYF
TGTGCCAGCAGCGTCGAAGAGTACGAGCAGTACTTC
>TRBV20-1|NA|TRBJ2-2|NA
CSARLEPVGELFF
TGCAGTGCTCGACTGGAGCCAGTCGGGGAGCTGTTTTTT
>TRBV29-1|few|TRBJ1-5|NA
CSVEVESNQPQHF
TGCAGCGTTGAAGTCGAAAGCAATCAGCCCCAGCATTTT
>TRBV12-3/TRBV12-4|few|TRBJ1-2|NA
CASSKHGYTF
TGTGCCAGCAGCAAGCATGGCTACACCTTC
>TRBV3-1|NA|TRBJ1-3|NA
CASSQGGGLSGNTIYF
TGTGCCAGCAGCCAAGGAGGCGGCCTATCTGGAAACACCATATATTTT
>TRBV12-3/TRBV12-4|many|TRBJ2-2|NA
CASNRFTGELFF
TGTGCCAGCAACCGATTCACCGGGGAGCTGTTTTTT
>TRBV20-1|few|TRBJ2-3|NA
CSASGTNTDTQYF
TGCAGTGCGTCCGGGACGAACACAGATACGCAGTATTTT
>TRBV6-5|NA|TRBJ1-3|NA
CASSYSNRNTIYF
TGTGCCAGCAGTTACTCGAACCGAAACACCATATATTTT
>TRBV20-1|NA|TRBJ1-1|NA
CSAKRWGPFEEAFF
TGCAGTGCCAAGAGGTGGGGGCCATTCGAAGAAGCTTTCTTT
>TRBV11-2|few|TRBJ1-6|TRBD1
CASSRDRRNSPLHF
TGTGCCAGCAGTCGGGACAGACGCAATTCACCCCTCCACTTT
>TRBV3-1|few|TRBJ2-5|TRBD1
CASNNRQGVVPETQYF
TGTGCCAGCAACAACCGTCAGGGGGTAGTTCCAGAGACCCAGTACTTC
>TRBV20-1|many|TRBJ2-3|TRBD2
CSASHAGAGADTQYF
TGCAGTGCTAGTCACGCGGGAGCGGGTGCAGATACGCAGTATTTT